The present TCR beta chain was sequenced within a study of cytomegalovirus exposure and HLA in healthy donors. Study information: The approximately 710 first-cohort repertoires and the 120 or so validation repertoires shared the same platform, a later analysis reported.

Assay used: immunoSEQ multiplex PCR; TCRdb lists only in-frame clones, some missing. There are about 150,000 clones in the sample; approximately 86% occur only once, and 20% to 25% lies in the top ten. Comments on this clone: Its specificity is unknown.

Findings and caveats of the study: Cytomegalovirus-associated TCR beta chains were listed, numbering 150 to 200.

The length of the CDR3 is 14 residues. Per germline, CDR1 SGHDT and CDR2 YYEEEE. Between the trimmed V and J ends, which lost 3 bases and 7 bases, there was a span of 13 bases. The genes are TRBV5-6 and TRBJ2-2, with a tentative D call TRBD2 (6 bases). Sequencing was carried out using PBMCs. The receptor was derived from a man aged 18 to 29 in good health and CMV-seropositive. Written as DNA, the CDR3 is TGTGCCAGCAGCTCTGGGGGAGGTGGCGGGGAGCTGTTTTTT. Its protein is CASSSGGGGGELFF.